This T cell receptor (beta chain) was retrieved from a study of cytomegalovirus exposure and HLA in healthy donors. Study-level points and caveats: The study listed under 200 cytomegalovirus-associated TCR beta chains. CMV serostatus alone was available as immune exposure information.

This clone turned up a few times. Antigen: not known. V was clipped by 3 bases and J by 0 bases, with 9 bases between them. CDR3 size: 14 residues. Per the germline V gene, CDR1 is MGHDK and CDR2 is SYGVNS. The PCR had 60 Vbeta and 13 Jbeta primers. Measured with immunoSEQ multiplex PCR; TCRdb has only the in-frame clones, and not every one. The table includes roughly 200,000 clones, 8.5% to 10% detected once. This clonotype was obtained from a woman aged 30 to 39 in good health and CMV-seropositive. This rearrangement joins TRBV25-1 to TRBJ2-7; D is unresolved. Sequenced input: PBMCs. The CDR3, as DNA: TGTGCCAGCAGTGACCCGGAGACCTCCTACGAGCAGTACTTC. This sequence encodes CASSDPETSYEQYF.